A single sample gave rise to the 10 T cell receptor beta chains below, sequenced in a study of CD8 T cells in Susac syndrome. RNA totalling roughly 0.5 to 1 ug underwent reverse transcription with random hexamers. TCRdb itself ran the immunoSEQ multiplex PCR reads through MiXCR, one entry per CDR3 protein. The repertoire holds around 180,000 distinct CDR3 sequences, with approximately 94% as singletons. The source material was CD4+ T cells from PBMCs. The receptors derive from a human donor with Susac syndrome.

This chain joins TRBV19 and TRBJ1-5; D not resolved. CDR1 and CDR2 from the germline V gene are LNHDA and SQIVND (reference sequence). Trimming stripped 3 bases from V and 0 bases from J, with 9 bases between. CDR3 length: 15 residues. CDR3 amino acids: CASSIVTSSNQPQHF. As DNA, the CDR3 is TGTGCCAGTAGTATTGTCACCTCTAGCAATCAGCCCCAGCATTTT.

The gene calls are TRBV29-1 and TRBJ2-7; D tentatively fits TRBD1 or TRBD2 (5 bases each). V dropped 1 base and J dropped 6 bases, with 13 bases sitting between them. CDR3 length equals 13 residues. Germline V CDR1 and CDR2: SQVTM, ANQGSEA. CDR3 sequence reads: CSVEGPKRGEQYF. The CDR3 DNA reads TGCAGCGTTGAAGGTCCAAAGAGGGGCGAGCAGTACTTC.

The chain uses TRBV20-1 and TRBJ2-1; TRBD1 aligns across 9 bases. V lost 6 bases, J lost 6 bases, and 9 bases stayed unmatched. CDR3 length equals 14 residues. The germline V gene has CDR1 DFQATT and CDR2 SNEGSKA (reference sequence). In nucleotides, the CDR3 is TGCAGTGCGAGCCGGGACAGGGTAAGCAATGAGCAGTTCTTC. Amino acids: CSASRDRVSNEQFF.

This clonotype occurred once. The gene calls are TRBV25-1 and TRBJ2-7, with TRBD1 matching over 8 bases. Germline loops: CDR1 MGHDK, CDR2 SYGVNS. After removal of 5 bases from V and 3 bases from J, the junction contained 9 bases not matched to a gene. The CDR3 is made up of 15 amino acids. CDR3 amino acids: CASSPYGQGVYEQYF. In nucleotides, the CDR3 is TGTGCCAGCAGTCCCTATGGACAGGGCGTCTACGAGCAGTACTTC.

This clonotype appeared a few times. This chain joins TRBV30 and TRBJ1-5; the D is unclear. V lost 4 bases to trimming and J lost 5 bases, with 0 bases between them. Germline-derived CDR1 and CDR2 are GTSNPN and SVGIG (reference sequence). The CDR3 runs to 9 residues. This chain's CDR3 is CAWNQPQHF. The CDR3 coding sequence is TGTGCCTGGAATCAGCCCCAGCATTTT.

The rearrangement joins TRBV7-9 to TRBJ1-1; TRBD1 matches at 7 bases. The germline gives CDR1 SEHNR, CDR2 FQNEAQ (reference sequence). The CDR3 spans 13 residues. With V trimmed by 8 bases and J by 1 base, 4 bases remained unmatched. DNA for the CDR3: TGTGCCAGCCACAGGGGAGGGAACACTGAAGCTTTCTTT. Translating gives CASHRGGNTEAFF.

The V and J genes are TRBV29-1 and TRBJ2-7; 7 bases are shared with TRBD1. CDR1 and CDR2 (germline): SQVTM, ANQGSEA. This CDR3 region has 13 residues. V gave up 6 bases and J gave up 1 base; unmatched junction bases: 6. The DNA for the CDR3 is TGCAGCGTGCCGGGACAGCGGTCCTACGAGCAGTACTTC. Protein: CSVPGQRSYEQYF.

V is TRBV7-8 and J is TRBJ1-5, with 11 nucleotides matching TRBD1. Looked up from germline, CDR1 is SGHVS and CDR2 is FQNEAQ. V shed 4 bases, J shed 7 bases, and the junction held 6 bases outside the gene matches. This CDR3 is 15 amino acids long. Here the CDR3 reads CASSWGTGGDQPQHF. The CDR3 DNA sequence: TGTGCCAGCAGCTGGGGGACAGGGGGTGACCAGCCCCAGCATTTT.

The chain couples TRBV4-3 to TRBJ2-4, with a tentative D call TRBD1 (5 bases). Germline assignment: CDR1 LGHNA and CDR2 YSLEER. Between the trimmed V and J ends, which lost 3 bases and 7 bases, there was a span of 16 bases. The CDR3 contains 15 residues. In nucleotides, the CDR3 is TGCGCCAGCAGCCAGCTAGGGGCCCAGGGTAACATTCAGTACTTC. This codes for CASSQLGAQGNIQYF.

The chain uses TRBV15 and TRBJ2-5, with D possibly TRBD1 on 6 matching bases. The CDR3 runs to 14 residues. Germline V gene lookup returns CDR1 LNHNV and CDR2 YYDKDF (reference sequence). V was pared by 0 bases and J by 2 bases, with 7 bases between. The CDR3 bases are TGTGCCACCAGCAGAGATCAGGGGCAAGAGACCCAGTACTTC. Translated, it gives CATSRDQGQETQYF.